This is a list of T cell receptor beta chains from one sample in a study of cytomegalovirus exposure and HLA in healthy donors. Sequencing was performed with immunoSEQ multiplex PCR; in TCRdb, only in-frame clones are kept and a portion is missing. The repertoire has about 160,000 clones, about 82% of them found once; the top ten carry 6% to 9%. Sequencing used PBMCs. These receptors were obtained from a woman aged 25 to 45 in good health and CMV-seropositive. CDR3s include the opening cysteine and the closing phenylalanine or tryptophan. A D gene is named only where the DNA matches it firmly. Rows give clone size only sometimes, using once, few, many, or a class for an expanded clone.

j_call clone_size cdr3_length d_call v_call cdr3_nt cdr3_aa
TRBJ1-2 - 12 - TRBV6-1 TGTGCCAGCAGTGGGACACTCTATGGCTACACCTTC CASSGTLYGYTF
TRBJ2-3 - 14 - TRBV27 TGTGCCAGCAGTTCCACAGGGGGGGGAGATACGCAGTATTTT CASSSTGGGDTQYF
TRBJ2-3 - 17 TRBD2 TRBV4-3 TGCGCCAGCAGCCAAGATGGGAGGGTGGGGTACACAGATACGCAGTATTTT CASSQDGRVGYTDTQYF
TRBJ2-7 - 15 TRBD2 TRBV5-4 TGTGCCAGCAGCTTGCGGGGGGGCCTGGGTCGGAAGCAGTACTTC CASSLRGGLGRKQYF
TRBJ2-1 - 14 - TRBV25-1 TGTGCCAGCAGTGAAACAGGTTCTTACAATGAGCAGTTCTTC CASSETGSYNEQFF
TRBJ2-5 - 13 TRBD1 TRBV6-1 TGTGCCAGCGGACGACAGGGGGCTTGGACCCAGTACTTC CASGRQGAWTQYF
TRBJ1-2 - 13 - TRBV5-5 TGTGCCAGCAGCTTGGTGGTCAGACTTGGCTACACCTTC CASSLVVRLGYTF
TRBJ2-1 few 15 TRBD1 TRBV6-4 TGTGCCAGCAGTGAAGGGGGCGCCGGTCATCATGAGCAGTTCTTC CASSEGGAGHHEQFF
TRBJ2-7 - 16 TRBD2 TRBV4-3 TGCGCCAGCAGCCTCGGGGGGCGGGGGGGTGCTTACGAGCAGTACTTC CASSLGGRGGAYEQYF
TRBJ1-6 - 17 - TRBV5-8 TGTGCCAGCAGCAATAACAGGGTTTGGTCCTATAATTCACCCCTCCACTTT CASSNNRVWSYNSPLHF
TRBJ2-7 - 17 TRBD1 TRBV4-3 TGCGCCAGCAGCCAAGTCCTCTCGGGGACAGGAGCCTACGAGCAGTACTTC CASSQVLSGTGAYEQYF
TRBJ2-7 - 14 - TRBV12-2 TGTGCAAGTCGCTTATCCGGGACAGACTACGAGCAGTACTTC CASRLSGTDYEQYF
TRBJ1-3 - 12 - TRBV10-1 TGCGCCAGTCCGGACGGACTGAACACCATATATTTT CASPDGLNTIYF